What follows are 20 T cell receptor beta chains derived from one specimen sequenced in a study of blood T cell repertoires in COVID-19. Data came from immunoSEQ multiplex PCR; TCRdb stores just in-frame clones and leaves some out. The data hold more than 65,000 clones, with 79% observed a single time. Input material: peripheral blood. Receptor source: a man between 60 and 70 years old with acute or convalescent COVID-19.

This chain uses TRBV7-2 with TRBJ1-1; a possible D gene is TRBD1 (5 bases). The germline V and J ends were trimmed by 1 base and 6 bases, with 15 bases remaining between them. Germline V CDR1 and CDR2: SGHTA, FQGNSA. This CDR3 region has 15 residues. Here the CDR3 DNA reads TGTGCCAGCAGCTTAGGGGGGGGTAGGTCCCCTGAAGCTTTCTTT. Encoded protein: CASSLGGGRSPEAFF.

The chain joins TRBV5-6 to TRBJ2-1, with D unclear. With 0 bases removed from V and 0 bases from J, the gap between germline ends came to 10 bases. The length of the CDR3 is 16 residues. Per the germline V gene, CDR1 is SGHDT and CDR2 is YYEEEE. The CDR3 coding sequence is TGTGCCAGCAGCTTGGGCCCCCCGAGCTCCTACAATGAGCAGTTCTTC. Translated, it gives CASSLGPPSSYNEQFF.

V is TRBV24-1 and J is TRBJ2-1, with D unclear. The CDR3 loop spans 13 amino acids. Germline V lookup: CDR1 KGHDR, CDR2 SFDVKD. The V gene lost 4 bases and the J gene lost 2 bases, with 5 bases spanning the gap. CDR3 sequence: CATSDGAYNEQFF. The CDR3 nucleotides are TGTGCCACCAGTGACGGAGCCTACAATGAGCAGTTCTTC.

The CDR3 nucleotides are TGTGCCAGTAATTCCGCGACAGTGGATACGCAGTATTTT. Protein sequence: CASNSATVDTQYF. The chain carries TRBV19 and TRBJ2-3; the D gene is possibly TRBD1 (5 bases). CDR3 length equals 13 residues. Trimming removed 7 bases from V and 6 bases from J, with 14 bases in between. The V gene's germline CDR1 is LNHDA and CDR2 SQIVND (reference sequence).

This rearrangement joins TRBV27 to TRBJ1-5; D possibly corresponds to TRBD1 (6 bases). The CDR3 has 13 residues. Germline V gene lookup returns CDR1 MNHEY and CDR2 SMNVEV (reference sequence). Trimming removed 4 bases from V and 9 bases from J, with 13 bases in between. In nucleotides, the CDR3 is TGTGCCAGCAGTTATACAGGGTTATGGCCCCAGCATTTT. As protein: CASSYTGLWPQHF.

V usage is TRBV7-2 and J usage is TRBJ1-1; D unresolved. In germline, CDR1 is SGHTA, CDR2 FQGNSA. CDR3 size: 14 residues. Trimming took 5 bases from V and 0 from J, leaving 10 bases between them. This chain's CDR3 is CASSTRGLNTEAFF. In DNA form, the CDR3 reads TGTGCCAGCAGCACCCGGGGTCTGAACACTGAAGCTTTCTTT.

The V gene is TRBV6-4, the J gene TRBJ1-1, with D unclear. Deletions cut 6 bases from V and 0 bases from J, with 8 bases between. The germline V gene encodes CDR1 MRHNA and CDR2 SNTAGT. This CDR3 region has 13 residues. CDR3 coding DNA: TGTGCCAGCAGGAGACAATTGAACACTGAAGCTTTCTTT. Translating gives CASRRQLNTEAFF.

CDR3: CASSQERGLTYEQYF. The CDR3 DNA follows: TGTGCCAGCAGCCAAGAGAGGGGACTTACCTACGAGCAGTACTTC. J is TRBJ2-7 and V is TRBV4-2; possible D gene TRBD2, 6 bases. The length of the CDR3 is 15 residues. V lost 0 bases and J lost 2, with 11 bases in between. Looked up from germline, CDR1 is LGHNA and CDR2 is YNFKEQ.

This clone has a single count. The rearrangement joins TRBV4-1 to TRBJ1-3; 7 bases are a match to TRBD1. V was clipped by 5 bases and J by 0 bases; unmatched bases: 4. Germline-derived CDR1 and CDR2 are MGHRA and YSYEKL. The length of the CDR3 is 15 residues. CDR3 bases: TGCGCCAGCAGCGGGACAGTGTCCTCTGGAAACACCATATATTTT. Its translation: CASSGTVSSGNTIYF.

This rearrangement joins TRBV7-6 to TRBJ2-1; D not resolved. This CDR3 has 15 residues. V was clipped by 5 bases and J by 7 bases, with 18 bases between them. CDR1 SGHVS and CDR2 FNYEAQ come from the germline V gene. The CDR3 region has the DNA TGTGCCAGCAGCCCACGCGCGGATCCCTGGAATGAGCAGTTCTTC. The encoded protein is CASSPRADPWNEQFF.

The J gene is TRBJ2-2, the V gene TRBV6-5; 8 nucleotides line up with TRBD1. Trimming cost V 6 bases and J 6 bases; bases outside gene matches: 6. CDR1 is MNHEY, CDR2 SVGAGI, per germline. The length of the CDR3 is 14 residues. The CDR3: CASRGTGKAGELFF. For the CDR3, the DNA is TGTGCCAGCAGGGGGACAGGAAAAGCCGGGGAGCTGTTTTTT.

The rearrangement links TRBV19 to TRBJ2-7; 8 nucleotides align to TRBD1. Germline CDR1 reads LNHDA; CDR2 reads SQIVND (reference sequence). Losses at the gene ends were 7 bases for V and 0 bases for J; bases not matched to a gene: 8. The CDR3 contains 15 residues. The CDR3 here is CASTPQGDRSYEQYF. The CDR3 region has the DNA TGTGCCAGTACCCCACAGGGGGACCGCTCCTACGAGCAGTACTTC.

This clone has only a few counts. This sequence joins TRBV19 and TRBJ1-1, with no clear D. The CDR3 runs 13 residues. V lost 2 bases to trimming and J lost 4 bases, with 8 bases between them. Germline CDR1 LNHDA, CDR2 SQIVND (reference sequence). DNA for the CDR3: TGTGCCAGTAGTATATACGAGGGCACTGAAGCTTTCTTT. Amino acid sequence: CASSIYEGTEAFF.

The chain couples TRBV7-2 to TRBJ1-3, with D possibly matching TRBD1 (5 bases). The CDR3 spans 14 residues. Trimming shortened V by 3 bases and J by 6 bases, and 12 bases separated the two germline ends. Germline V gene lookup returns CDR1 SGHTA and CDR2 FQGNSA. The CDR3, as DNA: TGTGCCAGCAGCTTCGAAAGGGGCGAAAACACCATATATTTT. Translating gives CASSFERGENTIYF.

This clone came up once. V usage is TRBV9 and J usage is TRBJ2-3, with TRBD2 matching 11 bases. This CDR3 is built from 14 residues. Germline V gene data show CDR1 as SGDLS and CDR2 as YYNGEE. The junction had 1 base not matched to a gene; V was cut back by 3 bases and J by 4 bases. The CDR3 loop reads CASSEGLAADTQYF. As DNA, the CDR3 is TGTGCCAGCAGCGAGGGACTAGCGGCAGATACGCAGTATTTT.

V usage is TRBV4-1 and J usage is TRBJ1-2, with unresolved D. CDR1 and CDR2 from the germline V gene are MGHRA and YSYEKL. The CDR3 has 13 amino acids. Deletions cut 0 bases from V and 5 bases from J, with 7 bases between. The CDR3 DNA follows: TGCGCCAGCAGCCAAGATCCAGATTATGGCTACACCTTC. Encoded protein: CASSQDPDYGYTF.

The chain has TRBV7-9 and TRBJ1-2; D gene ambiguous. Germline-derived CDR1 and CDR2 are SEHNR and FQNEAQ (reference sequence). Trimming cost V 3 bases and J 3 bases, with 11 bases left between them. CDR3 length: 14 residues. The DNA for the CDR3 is TGTGCCAGCAGCTTGTGGGCATCTGACTATGGCTACACCTTC. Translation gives CASSLWASDYGYTF.

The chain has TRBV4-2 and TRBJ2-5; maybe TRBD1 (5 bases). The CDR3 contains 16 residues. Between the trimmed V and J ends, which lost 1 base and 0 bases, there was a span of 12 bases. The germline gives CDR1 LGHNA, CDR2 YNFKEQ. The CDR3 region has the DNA TGTGCCAGCAGCCAAGGGACACATGAAAACCAAGAGACCCAGTACTTC. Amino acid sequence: CASSQGTHENQETQYF.

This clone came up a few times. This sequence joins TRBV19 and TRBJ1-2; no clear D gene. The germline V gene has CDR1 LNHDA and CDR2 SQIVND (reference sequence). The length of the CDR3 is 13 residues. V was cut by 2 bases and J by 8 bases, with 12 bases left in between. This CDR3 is CASSIYGNRGYTF. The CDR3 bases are TGTGCCAGTAGTATATACGGGAATCGCGGCTACACCTTC.

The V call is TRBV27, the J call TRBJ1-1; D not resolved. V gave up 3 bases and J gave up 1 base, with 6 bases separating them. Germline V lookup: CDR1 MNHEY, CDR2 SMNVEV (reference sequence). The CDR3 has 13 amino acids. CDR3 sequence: CASSLYRNTEAFF. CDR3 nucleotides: TGTGCCAGCAGTTTGTACAGGAACACTGAAGCTTTCTTT.